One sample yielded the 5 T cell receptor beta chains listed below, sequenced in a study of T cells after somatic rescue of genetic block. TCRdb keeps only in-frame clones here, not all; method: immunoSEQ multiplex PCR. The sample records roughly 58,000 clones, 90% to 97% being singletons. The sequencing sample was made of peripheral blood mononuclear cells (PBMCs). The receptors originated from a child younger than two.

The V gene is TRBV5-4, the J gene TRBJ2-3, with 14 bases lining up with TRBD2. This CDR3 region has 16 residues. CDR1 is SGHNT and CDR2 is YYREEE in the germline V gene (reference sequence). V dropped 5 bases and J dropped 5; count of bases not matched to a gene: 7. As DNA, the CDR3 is TGTGCCAGCAGTTTTCCGGGACTAGCGGGAGAAGATACGCAGTATTTT. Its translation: CASSFPGLAGEDTQYF.

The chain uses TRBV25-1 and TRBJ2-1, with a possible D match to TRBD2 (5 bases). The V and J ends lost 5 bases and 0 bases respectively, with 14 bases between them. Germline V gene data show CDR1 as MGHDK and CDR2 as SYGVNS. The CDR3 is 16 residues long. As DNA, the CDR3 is TGTGCCAGCAGTCCCCTTTTCCGGGACTCCTACAATGAGCAGTTCTTC. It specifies CASSPLFRDSYNEQFF.

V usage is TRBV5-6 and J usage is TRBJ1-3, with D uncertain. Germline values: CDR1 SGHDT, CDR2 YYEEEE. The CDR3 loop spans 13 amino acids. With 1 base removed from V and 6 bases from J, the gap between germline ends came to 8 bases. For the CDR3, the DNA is TGTGCCAGCAGCTTGACACGGGCAAACACCATATATTTT. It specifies CASSLTRANTIYF.

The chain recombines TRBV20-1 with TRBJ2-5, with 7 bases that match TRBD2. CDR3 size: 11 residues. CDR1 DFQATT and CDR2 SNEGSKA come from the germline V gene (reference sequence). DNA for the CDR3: TGCAGCGCGGGAGAAGGTGAGACCCAGTACTTC. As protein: CSAGEGETQYF.

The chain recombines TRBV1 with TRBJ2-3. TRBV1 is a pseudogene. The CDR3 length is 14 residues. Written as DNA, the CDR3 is TGCACCAGCAGCCAAGCCGGGACCACAGATACGCAGTATTTT. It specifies CTSSQAGTTDTQYF.